These 29 T cell receptor beta chains originate from one sample sequenced in a study of T-cell reconstitution after alpha-beta-depleted transplantation in children. Unique molecular identifiers were used to barcode this TCRbeta library. TCRdb reprocessed the PCR reads with MiXCR, giving one entry per CDR3 protein. Here the sample spans some 400,000 distinct CDR3 sequences, about a fifth being singletons. The material sequenced was PBMCs from the stem cell graft donor, taken from the stem cell graft. The source of these receptors is a human donor who donated a stem cell graft to a child with acute myeloid leukemia.

The CDR3 spells CASSPGTGVEEQYF. In DNA form, the CDR3 reads TGTGCCAGCAGTCCCGGGACAGGGGTTGAGGAGCAGTACTTC. The chain has TRBV12-3 or TRBV12-4 and TRBJ2-7; 10 bases map to TRBD1. The CDR3 runs 14 residues. The V gene end was trimmed by 5 bases and the J gene end by 7 bases; junction bases not matched to a gene: 8.

V is TRBV12-3 or TRBV12-4 and J is TRBJ2-3; a possible D gene is TRBD2 (6 bases). CDR3 length: 14 residues. With 8 bases removed from V and 0 bases from J, the gap between germline ends came to 12 bases. Here the CDR3 DNA reads TGTGCCAGCGGTCCCCGGGGGAGCACAGATACGCAGTATTTT. Its protein product is CASGPRGSTDTQYF.

There are a few counts of this clonotype. The genes are TRBV12-3 or TRBV12-4 and TRBJ2-5, with TRBD2 matching 9 bases. Trimming removed 3 bases from V and 5 bases from J; junction bases left unmatched: 13. The length of the CDR3 is 17 residues. The CDR3 DNA sequence: TGTGCCAGCAGTTTGGAGTTAGCGGGAGCCAGGGTCGAGACCCAGTACTTC. It specifies CASSLELAGARVETQYF.

The rearrangement uses TRBV5-1 and TRBJ2-5; D might be TRBD1 or TRBD2, each matching 5 bases. The germline CDR1 and CDR2 sequences are SGHRS and YFSETQ. V was cut by 6 bases and J by 1 base, with 13 bases left in between. This CDR3 has 14 residues. CDR3 in DNA: TGCGCCAGCAACCGGGACGGACCCCAAGAGACCCAGTACTTC. It translates to CASNRDGPQETQYF. The variable domain in full, with the rest retrieved from reference TRBV5-1 and TRBJ2-5, is KAGVTQTPRYLIKTRGQQVTLSCSPISGHRSVSWYQQTPGQGLQFLFEYFSETQRNKGNFPGRFSGRQFSNSRSEMNVSTLELGDSALYLCASNRDGPQETQYFGPGTRLLVL.

This clonotype has just a few counts. The chain carries TRBV29-1 and TRBJ2-1; 7 nucleotides match TRBD2. The CDR3 loop spans 15 amino acids. V shed 7 bases and J 6 bases; nucleotides not matched to a gene: 15. Germline values: CDR1 SQVTM, CDR2 ANQGSEA. In DNA form, the CDR3 reads TGCAGCGGCCGAAGTAGAACTAGCGCTCCCAATGAGCAGTTCTTC. Protein: CSGRSRTSAPNEQFF.

This chain uses TRBV27 with TRBJ1-5; D is unclear. The CDR3 loop spans 12 amino acids. The V gene lost 1 base and the J gene lost 6 bases, with 4 bases spanning the gap. Germline CDR1 reads MNHEY; CDR2 reads SMNVEV (reference sequence). The CDR3 sequence is CASSLLGQPQHF. CDR3 DNA sequence: TGTGCCAGCAGTTTATTGGGTCAGCCCCAGCATTTT.

On this clonotype: This sequence may be a read error, since a much larger clone differs from it by one base. The rearrangement joins TRBV6-1 to TRBJ2-1, with 11 positions matching TRBD2. The V gene's germline CDR1 is MNHNS and CDR2 SASEGT. This CDR3 contains 15 residues. Trimming took 9 bases from V and 0 from J; bases not matched to a gene: 4. CDR3 loop: CARSGTSGSYNEQFF. The CDR3 DNA reads as TGTGCCAGAAGCGGGACTAGCGGCTCCTACAATGAGCAGTTCTTC.

This clonotype occurred a few times. The chain couples TRBV25-1 to TRBJ2-1; TRBD1 matches at 7 bases. J gave up 0 bases and V 5 bases, and 7 bases lay outside the gene matches. This CDR3 spans 16 amino acids. Germline assignment: CDR1 MGHDK and CDR2 SYGVNS. Written as DNA, the CDR3 is TGTGCCAGCAGTAAAGAGGGACAGCACTCCTACAATGAGCAGTTCTTC. Residues: CASSKEGQHSYNEQFF.

This clonotype was counted ten times or more. The chain employs TRBV20-1 and TRBJ2-3; D is perhaps TRBD1 (5 bases). Germline V lookup: CDR1 DFQATT, CDR2 SNEGSKA (reference sequence). The CDR3 is 13 amino acids. V lost 3 bases and J lost 0, with 7 bases in between. CDR3 coding DNA: TGCAGTGCTAGGCGACAGAGCACAGATACGCAGTATTTT. As protein: CSARRQSTDTQYF.

This clonotype was picked up many times. V is TRBV6-2 or TRBV6-3 and J is TRBJ2-1; TRBD2 might be the D (6 bases). The V end lost 0 bases, the J end lost 0 bases, and 9 bases lay between the germline ends. This CDR3 contains 16 residues. Germline CDR1 reads MNHEY; CDR2 reads SVGEGT. CDR3 sequence reads: CASSYSGGVSYNEQFF. For the CDR3, the DNA is TGTGCCAGCAGTTACTCCGGCGGGGTCTCCTACAATGAGCAGTTCTTC.

At least ten counts were recorded for this clonotype. This chain connects TRBV29-1 to TRBJ2-5; D not certain. Germline V gene data show CDR1 as SQVTM and CDR2 as ANQGSEA. V dropped 6 bases and J dropped 0 bases, with 5 bases sitting between them. CDR3 length equals 11 residues. Written as DNA, the CDR3 is TGCAGCGTGGGATACCAAGAGACCCAGTACTTC. Translated: CSVGYQETQYF.

A few counts support this clonotype. The gene calls are TRBV12-3 or TRBV12-4 and TRBJ1-6; D remains ambiguous. V lost 2 bases to trimming and J lost 5 bases, with 7 bases between them. CDR3 length: 14 residues. CDR3 sequence (DNA): TGTGCCAGCAGTTTAAGGCAGAATAATTCACCCCTCCACTTT. This codes for CASSLRQNNSPLHF.

The table lists this clonotype with many counts. The chain couples TRBV20-1 to TRBJ2-1; D uncertain. Germline V gene lookup returns CDR1 DFQATT and CDR2 SNEGSKA (reference sequence). Trimming removed 2 bases from V and 6 bases from J, with 14 bases in between. The CDR3 has 14 amino acids. The CDR3 reads CSARSGEPLNEQFF. For the CDR3, the DNA is TGCAGTGCTAGATCTGGAGAACCCCTCAATGAGCAGTTCTTC.

This clonotype was recorded at least ten times. CDR3 DNA sequence: TGTGCCACCAGTGATTTAGAAGCTTTCTTT. Translating gives CATSDLEAFF. The gene calls are TRBV24-1 and TRBJ1-1; D is uncertain. Trimming took off 1 base at V and 8 bases at J, with 1 base between the two ends. CDR3 length: 10 residues. Per germline, CDR1 KGHDR and CDR2 SFDVKD.

A few counts support this clonotype. The chain couples TRBV12-3 or TRBV12-4 to TRBJ1-1, with D unresolved. Trimming pared 7 bases from V and 1 base from J, leaving 7 bases between. The CDR3 consists of 12 residues. CDR3 sequence (DNA): TGTGCCAGCACCAGCACGAACACTGAAGCTTTCTTT. Encoded protein: CASTSTNTEAFF.

This clonotype was counted only a few times. This chain joins TRBV12-3 or TRBV12-4 and TRBJ1-5; a possible D gene is TRBD1 (5 bases). Trimming took off 6 bases at V and 4 bases at J, with 16 bases between the two ends. CDR3 size: 15 residues. CDR3 loop: CASSRRGSGNQPQHF. The CDR3 DNA is TGTGCCAGCAGCCGAAGGGGCTCCGGAAATCAGCCCCAGCATTTT.

The gene calls are TRBV24-1 and TRBJ2-1; 12 bases align to TRBD2. The CDR3 contains 15 residues. V lost 7 bases and J lost 8; bases outside the gene matches: 8. The germline CDR1 and CDR2 sequences are KGHDR and SFDVKD. The CDR3 DNA reads TGTGCCACCAGGGGGACTAGCGGGCTTTGGGATGAGCAGTTCTTC. It encodes CATRGTSGLWDEQFF.

The chain is built from TRBV12-3 or TRBV12-4 and TRBJ2-1; 9 bases line up with TRBD2. V lost 3 bases and J lost 7; bases outside the gene matches: 13. The CDR3 has 17 residues. The CDR3, as DNA: TGTGCCAGCAGTTTGTCCCCCTCCGGACTAGCGTTGAATGAGCAGTTCTTC. It yields the protein CASSLSPSGLALNEQFF.

This clonotype has ten or more counts. The chain joins TRBV12-3 or TRBV12-4 to TRBJ2-7; no definite D call. The CDR3 is 14 amino acids. Between the trimmed V and J ends, which lost 2 bases and 2 bases, there was a span of 10 bases. CDR3: CASSLSKAAYEQYF. The CDR3 DNA sequence: TGTGCCAGCAGTTTAAGCAAGGCCGCCTACGAGCAGTACTTC.

In this sample, this clonotype turned up many times. V is TRBV20-1 and J is TRBJ2-1; D not certain. In germline, CDR1 is DFQATT, CDR2 SNEGSKA (reference sequence). Trimming cost V 4 bases and J 1 base, with 17 bases left between them. The CDR3 length is 16 residues. CDR3 in DNA: TGCAGTGCTACGGGCACCCTGGAGACATCCTACAATGAGCAGTTCTTC. It specifies CSATGTLETSYNEQFF.

The rearrangement uses TRBV12-3 or TRBV12-4 and TRBJ2-7; 12 bases align to TRBD2. After removal of 5 bases from V and 6 bases from J, the junction contained 8 bases not matched to a gene. This CDR3 spans 15 amino acids. The CDR3 coding sequence is TGTGCCAGCAGTCCCCCGACTAGCGGGAGAATCGAGCAGTACTTC. Its protein is CASSPPTSGRIEQYF.

The chain joins TRBV12-3 or TRBV12-4 to TRBJ2-5; D is possibly TRBD1 or TRBD2 (5 bases each). This CDR3 spans 16 amino acids. With 1 base removed from V and 2 bases from J, the gap between germline ends came to 14 bases. Here the CDR3 DNA reads TGTGCCAGCAGTTTAGTCATGGGACCGTCGCAAGAGACCCAGTACTTC. Protein sequence: CASSLVMGPSQETQYF.

Here the CDR3 reads CASSLTASETQYF. Here the CDR3 DNA reads TGTGCCAGCAGCTTGACAGCCTCGGAGACCCAGTACTTC. The rearrangement links TRBV5-6 to TRBJ2-5; D gene uncertain. Germline V CDR1 and CDR2: SGHDT, YYEEEE. V lost 1 base to trimming and J lost 5 bases, with 9 bases between them. CDR3 length: 13 residues. The variable domain in full, completed from reference TRBV5-6 and TRBJ2-5, reads DAGVTQSPTHLIKTRGQQVTLRCSPKSGHDTVSWYQQALGQGPQFIFQYYEEEERQRGNFPDRFSGHQFPNYSSELNVNALLLGDSALYLCASSLTASETQYFGPGTRLLVL.

This clonotype was observed many times. The chain combines TRBV20-1 with TRBJ2-7; D perhaps matches TRBD2 (5 bases). Trimming took 6 bases from V and 2 from J, leaving 17 bases between them. The CDR3 covers 14 residues. Germline loops: CDR1 DFQATT, CDR2 SNEGSKA (reference sequence). The CDR3 region is CSATRSGETYEQYF. The CDR3 DNA sequence: TGCAGTGCAACTAGGTCCGGGGAGACCTACGAGCAGTACTTC.

This clonotype was seen only a few times. The J gene is TRBJ2-1, the V gene TRBV5-1; D might be TRBD1 or TRBD2, each matching 5 bases. Germline lookup yields CDR1 SGHRS and CDR2 YFSETQ. The ends were cut back, 4 bases at V and 1 base at J, with 21 bases in the middle. CDR3 size: 18 residues. This CDR3 is CASSPTTGRYSSYNEQFF. Written as DNA, the CDR3 is TGCGCCAGCAGCCCTACCACGGGACGATACTCATCCTACAATGAGCAGTTCTTC.

The rearrangement joins TRBV28 to TRBJ2-7; 11 bases map to TRBD2. After removal of 5 bases from V and 6 bases from J, the junction contained 18 bases not matched to a gene. The CDR3 consists of 18 residues. The germline CDR1 and CDR2 sequences are MDHEN and SYDVKM. CDR3 in amino acids: CASSLRGLSLAGGIEQYF. For the CDR3, the DNA is TGTGCCAGCAGTCTCAGGGGGCTTTCGCTAGCGGGAGGAATCGAGCAGTACTTC.

For the CDR3, the DNA is TGTGCCAGCAGCTTAGACGGACTAGCGGGAGGTGCCCATTACAATGAGCAGTTCTTC. Translated: CASSLDGLAGGAHYNEQFF. The chain combines TRBV11-2 with TRBJ2-1, with 14 bases fitting TRBD2. Looked up from germline, CDR1 is SGHAT and CDR2 is FQNNGV. The CDR3 covers 19 residues. Trimming cost V 0 bases and J 4 bases; bases outside gene matches: 8.

This clonotype appeared once. A junction boundary mismatches the germline segment, possibly from a read error. DNA for the CDR3: TGCTGTGCTAGAGATAAGAGTAGTAGGGCATTGGAGACCCAGTACTTC. Encoded protein: CCARDKSSRALETQYF. V gene TRBV20-1 combines with J gene TRBJ2-5; D unclear. CDR3 length equals 16 residues. Germline lookup yields CDR1 DFQATT and CDR2 SNEGSKA (reference sequence).

CDR3 in DNA: TGTGCCAGCAGCCAAGATGGGCAGGGAAAGCCCTATGGCTACACCTTC. Amino acid sequence: CASSQDGQGKPYGYTF. The V call is TRBV4-2, the J call TRBJ1-2, with a weak D call TRBD1 (5 bases). This CDR3 has 16 amino acids. The germline gives CDR1 LGHNA, CDR2 YNFKEQ. Between the trimmed V and J ends, which lost 0 bases and 4 bases, there was a span of 15 bases.